This section outlines one T cell receptor beta chain sequence together with its context. The sample comes from a study of blood T cell repertoires in COVID-19. Study-level background: Specimens from acute and convalescent COVID-19 originated in the United States, Italy and Spain. Sources were T cells, B-cell-depleted T cells, or PBMCs; the material itself was cDNA or gDNA.

In the authors' methods: Reference gene primers were amplified, and this amplification served to estimate nucleated cell counts. Repertoires were generated with immunoSEQ multiplex PCR, while TCRdb's copy carries only in-frame clones and drops some. D and trimming come from the DNA, and the V and J calls and clone size come from that table. The sample contains around 60,000 clones, approximately 88% of which appear only once. The sample taken for sequencing was peripheral blood. This TCR came from a human donor in a cohort sampled during active COVID-19.

CDR3 DNA sequence: TGTGCCAGCAGAGGGACTAGCGGGACCGCCGAGGGTCCTGGGGAGCTGTTTTTT. It is translated as CASRGTSGTAEGPGELFF. The rearrangement joins TRBV7-9 to TRBJ2-2; the match to TRBD2 covers 13 bases. CDR1 and CDR2 from the germline V gene are SEHNR and FQNEAQ (reference sequence). The CDR3 has 18 amino acids. J gave up 8 bases and V 6 bases, and 15 bases lay outside the gene matches.